The clone carrying this T cell receptor (beta chain) occurred a few times. Its antigen remains unknown. The CDR3 contains 14 residues. V dropped 1 base and J dropped 8 bases, with 12 bases sitting between them. CDR1 and CDR2 from the germline V gene are SGHNT and YENEEA. The entry originates in a study of response to subunit inactivated influenza vaccine. Overall study results and limits: Few additional T cells are recruited per seasonal influenza vaccination, authors suggested.

Each CDR3 protein gets one entry after TCRdb re-called the RT-PCR reads with MiXCR. The sample lists roughly 700,000 distinct CDR3 sequences, 11% to 15% seen once, with around 7.3% in the top ten. V and J are TRBV11-3 and TRBJ2-1; D gene unclear. Sample: PBMCs from blood, taken around two weeks before vaccination. The TCR was taken from a man in his forties or fifties who received an inactivated influenza vaccine. Written as DNA, the CDR3 is TGTGCCAGCAGCTTAGGGGCGCGTACGGATGAGCAGTTCTTC. Its protein product is CASSLGARTDEQFF.